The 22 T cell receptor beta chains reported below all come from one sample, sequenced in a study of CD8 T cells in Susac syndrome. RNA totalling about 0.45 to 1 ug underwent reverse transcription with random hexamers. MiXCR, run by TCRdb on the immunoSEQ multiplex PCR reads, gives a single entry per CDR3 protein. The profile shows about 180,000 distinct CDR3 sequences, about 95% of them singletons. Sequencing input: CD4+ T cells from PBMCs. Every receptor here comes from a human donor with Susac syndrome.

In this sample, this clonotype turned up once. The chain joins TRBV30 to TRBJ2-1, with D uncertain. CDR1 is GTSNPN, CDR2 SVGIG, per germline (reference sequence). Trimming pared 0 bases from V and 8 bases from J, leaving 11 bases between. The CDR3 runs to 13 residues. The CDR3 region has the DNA TGTGCCTGGAGTGTAATCCCCGCCGATGAGCAGTTCTTC. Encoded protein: CAWSVIPADEQFF.

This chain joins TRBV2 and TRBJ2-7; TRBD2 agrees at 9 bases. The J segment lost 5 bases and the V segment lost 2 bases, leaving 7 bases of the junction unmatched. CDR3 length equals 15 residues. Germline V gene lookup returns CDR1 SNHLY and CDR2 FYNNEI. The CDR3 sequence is CASSEFGSGRNEQYF. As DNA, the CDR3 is TGTGCCAGCAGTGAATTTGGGAGCGGGAGGAACGAGCAGTACTTC.

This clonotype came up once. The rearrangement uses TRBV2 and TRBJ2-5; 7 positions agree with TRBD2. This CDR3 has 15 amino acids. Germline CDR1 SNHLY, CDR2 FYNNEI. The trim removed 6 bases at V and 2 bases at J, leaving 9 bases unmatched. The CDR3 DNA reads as TGTGCCAGCAGCCCCGGTGGCGGGGGACAAGAGACCCAGTACTTC. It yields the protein CASSPGGGGQETQYF.

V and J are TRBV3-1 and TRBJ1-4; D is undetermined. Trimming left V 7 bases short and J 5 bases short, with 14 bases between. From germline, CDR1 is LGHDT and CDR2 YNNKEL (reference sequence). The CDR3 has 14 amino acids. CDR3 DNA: TGTGCCAGCACCTCCAGGCGAGGGAATGAAAAACTGTTTTTT. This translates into CASTSRRGNEKLFF.

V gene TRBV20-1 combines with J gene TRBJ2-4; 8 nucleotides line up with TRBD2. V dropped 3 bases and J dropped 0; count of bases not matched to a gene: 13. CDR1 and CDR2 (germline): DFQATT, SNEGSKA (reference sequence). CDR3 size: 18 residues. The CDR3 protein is CSARLLNIAGRAKNIQYF. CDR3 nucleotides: TGCAGTGCTAGGCTACTCAACATAGCGGGAAGAGCCAAAAACATTCAGTACTTC.

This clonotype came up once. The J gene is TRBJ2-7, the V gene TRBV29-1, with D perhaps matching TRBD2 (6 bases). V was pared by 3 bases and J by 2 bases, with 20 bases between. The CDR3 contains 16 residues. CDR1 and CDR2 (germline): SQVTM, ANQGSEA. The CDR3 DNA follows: TGCAGCGTTGACTCTCGCGGGAACCAAACGACCTACGAGCAGTACTTC. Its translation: CSVDSRGNQTTYEQYF.

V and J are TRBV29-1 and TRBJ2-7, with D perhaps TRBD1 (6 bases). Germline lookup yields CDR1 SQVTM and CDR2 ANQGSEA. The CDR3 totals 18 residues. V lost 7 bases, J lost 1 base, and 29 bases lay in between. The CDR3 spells CSATTQSGRGRLSYEQYF. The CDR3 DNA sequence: TGCAGCGCCACGACACAGAGTGGCAGGGGAAGACTATCCTACGAGCAGTACTTC.

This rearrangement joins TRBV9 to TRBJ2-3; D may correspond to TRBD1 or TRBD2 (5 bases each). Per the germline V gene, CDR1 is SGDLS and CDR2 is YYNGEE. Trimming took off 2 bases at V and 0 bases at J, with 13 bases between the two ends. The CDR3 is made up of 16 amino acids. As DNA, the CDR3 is TGTGCCAGCAGCGTCCTCGGGACCCTGAGCACAGATACGCAGTATTTT. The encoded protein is CASSVLGTLSTDTQYF. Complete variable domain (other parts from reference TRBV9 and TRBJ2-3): DSGVTQTPKHLITATGQRVTLRCSPRSGDLSVYWYQQSLDQGLQFLIQYYNGEERAKGNILERFSAQQFPDLHSELNLSSLELGDSALYFCASSVLGTLSTDTQYFGPGTRLTVL.

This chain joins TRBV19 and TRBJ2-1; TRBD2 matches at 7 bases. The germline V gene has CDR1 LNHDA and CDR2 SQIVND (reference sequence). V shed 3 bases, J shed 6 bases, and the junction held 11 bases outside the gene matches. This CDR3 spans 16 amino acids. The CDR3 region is CASSMNRRGSRNEQFF. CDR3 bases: TGTGCCAGTAGTATGAATCGGCGGGGGTCTCGCAATGAGCAGTTCTTC.

The CDR3 sequence: CASSNTQENTDTQYF. The CDR3, as DNA: TGTGCCAGCAGCAACACTCAGGAGAACACAGATACGCAGTATTTT. The chain employs TRBV21-1 and TRBJ2-3. TRBV21-1 has pseudogene status. The CDR3 is 15 residues long.

The CDR3 reads CSGQNAGGVEAFF. The CDR3 DNA is TGCAGCGGGCAGAATGCCGGGGGGGTTGAAGCTTTCTTT. The chain couples TRBV29-1 to TRBJ1-1; tentative D call: TRBD1 (5 bases). V lost 7 bases to trimming and J lost 7 bases, with 19 bases between them. CDR1 is SQVTM, CDR2 ANQGSEA, per germline. The CDR3 sequence is 13 residues long.

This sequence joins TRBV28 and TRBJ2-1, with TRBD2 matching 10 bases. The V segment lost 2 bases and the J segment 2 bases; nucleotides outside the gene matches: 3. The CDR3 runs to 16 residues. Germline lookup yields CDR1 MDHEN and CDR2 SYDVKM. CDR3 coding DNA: TGTGCCAGCAGTTTAGCCCTAGCGGGGGCCTACAATGAGCAGTTCTTC. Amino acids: CASSLALAGAYNEQFF. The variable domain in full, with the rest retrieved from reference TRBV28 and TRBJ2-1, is DVKVTQSSRYLVKRTGEKVFLECVQDMDHENMFWYRQDPGLGLRLIYFSYDVKMKEKGDIPEGYSVSREKKERFSLILESASTNQTSMYLCASSLALAGAYNEQFFGPGTRLTVL.

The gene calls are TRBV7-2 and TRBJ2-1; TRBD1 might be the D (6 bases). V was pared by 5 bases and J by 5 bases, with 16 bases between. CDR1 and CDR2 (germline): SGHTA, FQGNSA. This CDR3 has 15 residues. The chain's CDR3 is CASSIRARDNNEQFF. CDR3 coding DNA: TGTGCCAGCAGCATCAGGGCGAGGGACAACAATGAGCAGTTCTTC.

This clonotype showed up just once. The CDR3 region is CASSISGGETQYF. In DNA form, the CDR3 reads TGTGCCAGTAGTATTTCGGGGGGCGAGACCCAGTACTTC. The chain employs TRBV19 and TRBJ2-5; D might be TRBD2 (7 bases). In germline, CDR1 is LNHDA, CDR2 SQIVND (reference sequence). The CDR3 loop spans 13 amino acids. Trimming left V 3 bases short and J 5 bases short, with 10 bases between.

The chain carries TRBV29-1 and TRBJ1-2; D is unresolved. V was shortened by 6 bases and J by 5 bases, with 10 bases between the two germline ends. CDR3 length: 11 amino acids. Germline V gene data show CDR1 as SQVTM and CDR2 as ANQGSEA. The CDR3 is CSVGLIYGYTF. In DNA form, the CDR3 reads TGCAGCGTGGGCCTCATTTATGGCTACACCTTC.

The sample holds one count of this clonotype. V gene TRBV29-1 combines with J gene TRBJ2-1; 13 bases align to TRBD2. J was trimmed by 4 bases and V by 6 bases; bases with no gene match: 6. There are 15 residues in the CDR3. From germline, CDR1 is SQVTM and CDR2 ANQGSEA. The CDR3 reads CSVRTSGSGYNEQFF. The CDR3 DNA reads TGCAGCGTCCGGACTAGCGGGAGTGGATACAATGAGCAGTTCTTC.

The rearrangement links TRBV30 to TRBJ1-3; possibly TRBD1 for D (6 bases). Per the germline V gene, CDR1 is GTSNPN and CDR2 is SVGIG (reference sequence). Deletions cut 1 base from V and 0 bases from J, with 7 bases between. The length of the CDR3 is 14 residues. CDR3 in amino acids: CAWSARGSGNTIYF. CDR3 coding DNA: TGTGCCTGGAGTGCCAGGGGCTCTGGAAACACCATATATTTT.

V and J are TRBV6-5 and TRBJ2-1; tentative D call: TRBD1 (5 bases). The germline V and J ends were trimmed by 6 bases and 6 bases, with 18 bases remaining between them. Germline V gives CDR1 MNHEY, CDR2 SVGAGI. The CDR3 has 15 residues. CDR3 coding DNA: TGTGCCAGCAGATCAGGGTTCGTGCATCTCAATGAGCAGTTCTTC. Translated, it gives CASRSGFVHLNEQFF.

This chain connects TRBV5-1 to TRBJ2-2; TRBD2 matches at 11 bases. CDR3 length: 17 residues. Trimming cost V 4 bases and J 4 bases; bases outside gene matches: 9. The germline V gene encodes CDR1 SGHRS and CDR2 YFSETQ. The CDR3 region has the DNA TGCGCCAGCAGCCGAACTAGCGGGAGAAGTAGCACCGGGGAGCTGTTTTTT. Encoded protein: CASSRTSGRSSTGELFF.

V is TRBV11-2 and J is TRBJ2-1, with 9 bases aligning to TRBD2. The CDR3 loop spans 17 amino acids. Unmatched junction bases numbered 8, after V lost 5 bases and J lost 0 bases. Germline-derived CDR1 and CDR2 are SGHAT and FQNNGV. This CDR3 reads CASSHWTSVSSYNEQFF. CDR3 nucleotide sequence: TGTGCCAGCAGCCATTGGACTAGCGTGAGCTCCTACAATGAGCAGTTCTTC.

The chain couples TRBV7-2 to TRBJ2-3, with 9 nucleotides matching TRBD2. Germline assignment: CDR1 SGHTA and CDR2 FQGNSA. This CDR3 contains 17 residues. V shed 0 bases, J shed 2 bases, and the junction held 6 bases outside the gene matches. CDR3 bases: TGTGCCAGCAGCTTAGCGCAAGGACTAGCGATCACAGATACGCAGTATTTT. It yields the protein CASSLAQGLAITDTQYF.

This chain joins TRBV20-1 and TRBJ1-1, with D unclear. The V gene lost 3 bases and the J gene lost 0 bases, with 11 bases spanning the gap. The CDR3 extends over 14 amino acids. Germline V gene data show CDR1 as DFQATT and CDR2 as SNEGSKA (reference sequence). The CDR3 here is CSARRAPVNTEAFF. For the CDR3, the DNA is TGCAGTGCTAGGCGGGCTCCGGTGAACACTGAAGCTTTCTTT.